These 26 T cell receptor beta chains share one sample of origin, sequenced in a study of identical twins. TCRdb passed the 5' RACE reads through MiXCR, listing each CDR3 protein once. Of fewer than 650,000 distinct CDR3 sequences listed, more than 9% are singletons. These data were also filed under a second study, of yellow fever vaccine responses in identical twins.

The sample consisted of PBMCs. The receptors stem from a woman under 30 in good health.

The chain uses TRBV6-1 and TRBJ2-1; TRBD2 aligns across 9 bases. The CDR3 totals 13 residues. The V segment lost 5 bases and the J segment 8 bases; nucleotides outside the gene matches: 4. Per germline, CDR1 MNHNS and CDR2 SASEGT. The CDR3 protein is CASSTLAGDEQFF. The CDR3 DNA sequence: TGTGCCAGCAGTACCTTAGCGGGAGATGAGCAGTTCTTC.

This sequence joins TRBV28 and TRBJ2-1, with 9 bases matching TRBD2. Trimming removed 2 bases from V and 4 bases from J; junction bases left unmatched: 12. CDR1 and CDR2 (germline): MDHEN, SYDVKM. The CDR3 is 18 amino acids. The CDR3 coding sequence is TGTGCCAGCAGTTTAGGGCTTGGTAGCGGGAGCGTTTACAATGAGCAGTTCTTC. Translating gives CASSLGLGSGSVYNEQFF.

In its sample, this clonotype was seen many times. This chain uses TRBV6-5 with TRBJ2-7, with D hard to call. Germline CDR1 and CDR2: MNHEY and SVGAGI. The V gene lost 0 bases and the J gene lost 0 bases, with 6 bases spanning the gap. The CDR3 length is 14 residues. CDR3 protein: CASSYSETSYEQYF. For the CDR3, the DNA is TGTGCCAGCAGTTACTCGGAAACCTCCTACGAGCAGTACTTC.

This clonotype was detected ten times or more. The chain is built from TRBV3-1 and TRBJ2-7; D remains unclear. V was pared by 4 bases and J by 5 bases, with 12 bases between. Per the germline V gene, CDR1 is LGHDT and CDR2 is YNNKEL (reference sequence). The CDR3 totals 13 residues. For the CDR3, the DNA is TGTGCCAGCAGCCCCGGAGAGTGGCACGAGCAGTACTTC. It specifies CASSPGEWHEQYF.

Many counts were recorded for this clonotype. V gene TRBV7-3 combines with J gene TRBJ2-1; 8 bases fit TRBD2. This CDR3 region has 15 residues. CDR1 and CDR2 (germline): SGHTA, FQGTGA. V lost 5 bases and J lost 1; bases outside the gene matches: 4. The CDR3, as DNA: TGTGCCAGCAGCCGGGGGGGTTTATCCTACAATGAGCAGTTCTTC. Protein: CASSRGGLSYNEQFF.

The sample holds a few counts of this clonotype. In DNA form, the CDR3 reads TGTGCCAGCAGTGCGAGAGAGGCTGGGGCCAACGTCCTGACTTTC. Translating gives CASSAREAGANVLTF. The chain joins TRBV12-3 or TRBV12-4 to TRBJ2-6, with no clear D. Trimming took off 5 bases at V and 2 bases at J, with 10 bases between the two ends. CDR3 length equals 15 residues.

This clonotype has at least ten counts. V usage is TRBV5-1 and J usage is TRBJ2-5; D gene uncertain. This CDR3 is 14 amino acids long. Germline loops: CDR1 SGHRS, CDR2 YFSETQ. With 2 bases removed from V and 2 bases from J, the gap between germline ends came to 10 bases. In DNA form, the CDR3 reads TGCGCCAGCAGCTTTTCGTCGGGTCAAGAGACCCAGTACTTC. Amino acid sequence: CASSFSSGQETQYF.

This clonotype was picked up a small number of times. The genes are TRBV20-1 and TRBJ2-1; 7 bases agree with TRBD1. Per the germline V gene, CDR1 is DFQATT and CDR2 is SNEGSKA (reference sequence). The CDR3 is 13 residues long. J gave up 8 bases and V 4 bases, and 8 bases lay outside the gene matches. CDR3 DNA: TGCAGTGCTAACCCGACAGGACAGGATGAGCAGTTCTTC. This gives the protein CSANPTGQDEQFF.

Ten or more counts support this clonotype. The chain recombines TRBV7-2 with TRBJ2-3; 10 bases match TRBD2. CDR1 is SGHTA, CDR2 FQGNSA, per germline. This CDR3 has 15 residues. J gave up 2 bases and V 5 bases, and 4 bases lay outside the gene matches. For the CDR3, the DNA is TGTGCCAGCAGCAAGGGACTAGCGAACACAGATACGCAGTATTTT. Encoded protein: CASSKGLANTDTQYF.

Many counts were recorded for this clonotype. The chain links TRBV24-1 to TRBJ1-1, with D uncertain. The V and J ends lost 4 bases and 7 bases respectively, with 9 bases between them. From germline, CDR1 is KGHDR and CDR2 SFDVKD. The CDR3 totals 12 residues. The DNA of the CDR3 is TGTGCCACCAGTGAGCGCGGAGGTGAAGCTTTCTTT. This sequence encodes CATSERGGEAFF.

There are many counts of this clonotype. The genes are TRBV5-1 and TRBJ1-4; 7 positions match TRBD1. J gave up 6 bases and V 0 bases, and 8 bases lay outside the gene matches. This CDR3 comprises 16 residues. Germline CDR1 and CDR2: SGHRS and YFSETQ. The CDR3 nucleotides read TGCGCCAGCAGCTTGGGTACGGGACAGTCCCATGAAAAACTGTTTTTT. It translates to CASSLGTGQSHEKLFF.

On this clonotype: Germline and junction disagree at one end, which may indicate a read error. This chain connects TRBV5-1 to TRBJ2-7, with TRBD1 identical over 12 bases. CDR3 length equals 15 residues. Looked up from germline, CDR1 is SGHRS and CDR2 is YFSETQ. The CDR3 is CASKMGTGGSHEQYF. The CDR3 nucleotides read TGCGCCAGCAAGATGGGGACAGGGGGCTCCCACGAGCAGTACTTC.

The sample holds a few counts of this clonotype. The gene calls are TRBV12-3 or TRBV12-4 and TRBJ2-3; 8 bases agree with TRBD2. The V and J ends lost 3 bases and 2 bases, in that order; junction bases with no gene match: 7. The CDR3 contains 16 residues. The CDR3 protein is CASSLTRGGTTDTQYF. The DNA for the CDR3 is TGTGCCAGCAGTTTGACCCGGGGGGGGACCACAGATACGCAGTATTTT.

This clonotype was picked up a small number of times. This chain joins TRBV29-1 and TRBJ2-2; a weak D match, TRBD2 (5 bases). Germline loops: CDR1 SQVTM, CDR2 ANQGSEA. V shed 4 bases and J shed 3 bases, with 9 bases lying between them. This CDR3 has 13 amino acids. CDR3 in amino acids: CSVAGVDTGELFF. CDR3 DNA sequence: TGCAGCGTTGCCGGGGTTGACACCGGGGAGCTGTTTTTT.

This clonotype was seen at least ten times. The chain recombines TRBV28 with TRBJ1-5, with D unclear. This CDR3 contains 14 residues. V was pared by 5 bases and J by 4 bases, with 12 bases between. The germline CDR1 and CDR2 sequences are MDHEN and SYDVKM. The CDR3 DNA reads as TGTGCCAGCAGTCCGGAGGGAGAGAATCAGCCCCAGCATTTT. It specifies CASSPEGENQPQHF.

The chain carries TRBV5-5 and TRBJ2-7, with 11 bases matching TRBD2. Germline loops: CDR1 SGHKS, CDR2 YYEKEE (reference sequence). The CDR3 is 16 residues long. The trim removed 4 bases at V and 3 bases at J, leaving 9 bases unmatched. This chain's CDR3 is CASSGLAGTKFYEQYF. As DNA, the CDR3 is TGTGCCAGCAGCGGACTAGCGGGTACTAAGTTCTACGAGCAGTACTTC.

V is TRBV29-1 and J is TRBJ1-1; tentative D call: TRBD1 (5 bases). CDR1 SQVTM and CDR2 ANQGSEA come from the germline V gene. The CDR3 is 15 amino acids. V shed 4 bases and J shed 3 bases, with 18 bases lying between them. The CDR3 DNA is TGCAGCGTTGCCCCACGGGGGGTTTCTCACACTGAAGCTTTCTTT. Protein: CSVAPRGVSHTEAFF.

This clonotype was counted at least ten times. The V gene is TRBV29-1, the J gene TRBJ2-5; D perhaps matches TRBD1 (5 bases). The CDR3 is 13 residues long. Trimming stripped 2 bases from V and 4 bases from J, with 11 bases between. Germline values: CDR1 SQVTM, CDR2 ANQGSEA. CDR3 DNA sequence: TGCAGCGTTGAACAGACAGTCGGAGAGACCCAGTACTTC. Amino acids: CSVEQTVGETQYF.

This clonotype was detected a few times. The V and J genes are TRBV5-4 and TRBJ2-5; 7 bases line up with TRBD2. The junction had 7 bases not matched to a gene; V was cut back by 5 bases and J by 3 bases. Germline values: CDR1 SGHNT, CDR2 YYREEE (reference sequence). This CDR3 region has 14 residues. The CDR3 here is CASRKAGREETQYF. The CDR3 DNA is TGTGCCAGCAGAAAAGCGGGAAGGGAAGAGACCCAGTACTTC.

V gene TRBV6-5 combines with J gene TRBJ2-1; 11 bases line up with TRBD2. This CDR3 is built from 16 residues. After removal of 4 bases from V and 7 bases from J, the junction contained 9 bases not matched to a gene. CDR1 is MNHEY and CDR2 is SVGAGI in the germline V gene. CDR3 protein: CASSSLAGGVENEQFF. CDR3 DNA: TGTGCCAGCAGTTCGCTAGCGGGAGGAGTAGAAAATGAGCAGTTCTTC.

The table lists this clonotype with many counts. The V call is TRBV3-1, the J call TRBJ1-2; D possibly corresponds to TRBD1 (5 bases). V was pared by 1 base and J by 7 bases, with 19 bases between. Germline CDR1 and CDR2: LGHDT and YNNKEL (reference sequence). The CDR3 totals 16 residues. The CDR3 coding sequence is TGTGCCAGCAGCCAAGGCTCCGGGACCCGAGTGAGTGGCTACACCTTC. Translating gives CASSQGSGTRVSGYTF.

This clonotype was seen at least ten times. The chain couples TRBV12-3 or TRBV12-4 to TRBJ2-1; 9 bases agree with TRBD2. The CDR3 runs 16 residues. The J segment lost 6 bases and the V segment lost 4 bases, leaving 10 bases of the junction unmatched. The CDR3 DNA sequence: TGTGCCAGCAGTTCTTACAGTAGCGGGAGAGGCAATGAGCAGTTCTTC. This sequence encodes CASSSYSSGRGNEQFF.

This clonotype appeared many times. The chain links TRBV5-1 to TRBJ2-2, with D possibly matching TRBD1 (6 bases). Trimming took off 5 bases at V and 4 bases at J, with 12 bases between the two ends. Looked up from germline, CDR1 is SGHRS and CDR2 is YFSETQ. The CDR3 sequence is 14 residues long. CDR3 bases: TGCGCCAGCAGTTCCAGGGGTGCCACCGGGGAGCTGTTTTTT. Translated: CASSSRGATGELFF.

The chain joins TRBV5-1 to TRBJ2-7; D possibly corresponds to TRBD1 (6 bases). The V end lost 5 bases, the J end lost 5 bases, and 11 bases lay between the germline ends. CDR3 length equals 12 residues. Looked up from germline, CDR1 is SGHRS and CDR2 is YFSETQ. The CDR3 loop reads CASRKQGNEQYF. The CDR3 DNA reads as TGCGCCAGCAGGAAACAGGGCAACGAGCAGTACTTC.

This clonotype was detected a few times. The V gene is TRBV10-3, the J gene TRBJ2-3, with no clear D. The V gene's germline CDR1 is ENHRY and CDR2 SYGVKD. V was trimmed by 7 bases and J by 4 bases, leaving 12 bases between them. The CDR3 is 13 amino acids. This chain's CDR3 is CAINGLVSDTQYF. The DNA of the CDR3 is TGTGCCATCAATGGGCTAGTCTCAGATACGCAGTATTTT.

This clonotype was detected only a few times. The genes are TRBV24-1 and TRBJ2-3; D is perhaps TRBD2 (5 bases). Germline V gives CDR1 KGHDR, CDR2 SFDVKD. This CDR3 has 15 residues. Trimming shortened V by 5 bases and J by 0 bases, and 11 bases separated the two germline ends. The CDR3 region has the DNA TGTGCCACCAGTGGGGCGGGCCCTAGCACAGATACGCAGTATTTT. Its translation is CATSGAGPSTDTQYF.